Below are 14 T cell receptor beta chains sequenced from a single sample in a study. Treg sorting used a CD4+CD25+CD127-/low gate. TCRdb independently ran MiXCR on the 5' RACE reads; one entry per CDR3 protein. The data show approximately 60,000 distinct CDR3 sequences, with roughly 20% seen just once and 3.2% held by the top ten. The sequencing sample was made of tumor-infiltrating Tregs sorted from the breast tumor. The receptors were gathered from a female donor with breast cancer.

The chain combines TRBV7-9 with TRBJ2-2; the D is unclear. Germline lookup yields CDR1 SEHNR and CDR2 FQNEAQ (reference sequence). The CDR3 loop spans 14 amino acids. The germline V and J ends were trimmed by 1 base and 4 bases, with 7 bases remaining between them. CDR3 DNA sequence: TGTGCCAGCAGCTTAGGAGCGAGCACCGGGGAGCTGTTTTTT. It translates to CASSLGASTGELFF.

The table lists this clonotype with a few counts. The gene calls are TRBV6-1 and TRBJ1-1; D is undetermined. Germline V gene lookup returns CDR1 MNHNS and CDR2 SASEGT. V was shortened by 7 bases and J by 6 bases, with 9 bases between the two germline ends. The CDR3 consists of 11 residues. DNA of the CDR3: TGTGCCAGCATGGGGTTGGCTGAAGCTTTCTTT. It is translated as CASMGLAEAFF.

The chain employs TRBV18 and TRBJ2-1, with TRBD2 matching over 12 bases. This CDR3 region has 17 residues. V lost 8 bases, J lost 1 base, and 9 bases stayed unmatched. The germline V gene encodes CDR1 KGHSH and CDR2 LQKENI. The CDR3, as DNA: TGTGCCAGCACCCGACTAGCGGGAGCAGGATCCTACAATGAGCAGTTCTTC. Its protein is CASTRLAGAGSYNEQFF.

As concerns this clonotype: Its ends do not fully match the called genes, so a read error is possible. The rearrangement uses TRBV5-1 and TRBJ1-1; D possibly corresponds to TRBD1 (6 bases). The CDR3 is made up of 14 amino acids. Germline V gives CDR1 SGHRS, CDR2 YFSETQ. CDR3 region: CTSSLASGAGEAFF. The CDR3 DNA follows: TGCACCAGCAGCTTGGCGTCGGGGGCTGGTGAAGCTTTCTTT.

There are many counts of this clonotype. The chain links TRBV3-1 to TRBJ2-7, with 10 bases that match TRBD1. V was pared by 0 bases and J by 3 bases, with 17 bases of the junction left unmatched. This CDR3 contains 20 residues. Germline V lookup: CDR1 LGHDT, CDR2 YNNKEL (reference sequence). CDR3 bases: TGTGCCAGCAGCCAAGAGCCCGGGACAGGGGTAGGAGTCTCGGTCTACGAGCAGTACTTC. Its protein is CASSQEPGTGVGVSVYEQYF.

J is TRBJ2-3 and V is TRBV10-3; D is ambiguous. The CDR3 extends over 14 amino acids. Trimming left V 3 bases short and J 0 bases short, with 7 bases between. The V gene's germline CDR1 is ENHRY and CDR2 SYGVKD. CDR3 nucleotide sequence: TGTGCCATCAGTGATCAGAGAAGCACAGATACGCAGTATTTT. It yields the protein CAISDQRSTDTQYF.

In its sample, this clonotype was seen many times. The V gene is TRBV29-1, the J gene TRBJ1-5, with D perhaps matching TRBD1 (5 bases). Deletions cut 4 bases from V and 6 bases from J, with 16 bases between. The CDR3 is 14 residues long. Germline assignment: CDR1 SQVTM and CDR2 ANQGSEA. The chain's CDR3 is CSVVGTTPFQPQHF. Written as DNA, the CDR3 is TGCAGCGTTGTCGGGACGACACCCTTTCAGCCCCAGCATTTT.

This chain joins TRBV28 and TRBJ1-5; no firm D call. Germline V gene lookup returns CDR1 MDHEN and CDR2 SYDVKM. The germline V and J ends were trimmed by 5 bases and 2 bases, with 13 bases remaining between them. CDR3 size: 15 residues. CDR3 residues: CASSPGSGGNQPQHF. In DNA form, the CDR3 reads TGTGCCAGCAGTCCGGGAAGTGGGGGCAATCAGCCCCAGCATTTT.

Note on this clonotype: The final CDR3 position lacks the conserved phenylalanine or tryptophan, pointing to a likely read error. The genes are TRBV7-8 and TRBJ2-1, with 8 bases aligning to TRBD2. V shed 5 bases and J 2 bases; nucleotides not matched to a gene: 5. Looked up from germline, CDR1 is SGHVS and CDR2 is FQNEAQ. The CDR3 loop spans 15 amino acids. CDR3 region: CASSREGQAYNEQFV. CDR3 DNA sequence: TGTGCCAGCAGCCGGGAGGGCCAGGCCTACAATGAGCAGTTCGTC.

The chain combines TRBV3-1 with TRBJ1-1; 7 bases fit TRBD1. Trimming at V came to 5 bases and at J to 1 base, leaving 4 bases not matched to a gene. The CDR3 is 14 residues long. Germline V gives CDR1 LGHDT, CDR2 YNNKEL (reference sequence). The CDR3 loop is CASSYDRANTEAFF. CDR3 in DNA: TGTGCCAGCAGCTATGACAGGGCGAACACTGAAGCTTTCTTT. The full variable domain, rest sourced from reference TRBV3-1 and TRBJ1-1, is DTAVSQTPKYLVTQMGNDKSIKCEQNLGHDTMYWYKQDSKKFLKIMFSYNNKELIINETVPNRFSPKSPDKAHLNLHINSLELGDSAVYFCASSYDRANTEAFFGQGTRLTVV.

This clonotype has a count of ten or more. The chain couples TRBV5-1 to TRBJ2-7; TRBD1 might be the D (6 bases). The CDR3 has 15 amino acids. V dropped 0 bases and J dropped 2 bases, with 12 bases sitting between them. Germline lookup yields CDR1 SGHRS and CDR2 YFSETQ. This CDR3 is CASSLASGDPYEQYF. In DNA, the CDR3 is TGCGCCAGCAGCTTGGCCTCAGGGGACCCCTACGAGCAGTACTTC.

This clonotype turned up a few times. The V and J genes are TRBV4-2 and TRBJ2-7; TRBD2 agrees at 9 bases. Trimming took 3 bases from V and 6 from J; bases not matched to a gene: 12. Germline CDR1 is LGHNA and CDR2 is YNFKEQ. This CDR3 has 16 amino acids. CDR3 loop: CASSQASGGGAAEQYF. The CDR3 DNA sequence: TGTGCCAGCAGCCAGGCCTCGGGCGGGGGGGCGGCCGAGCAGTACTTC.

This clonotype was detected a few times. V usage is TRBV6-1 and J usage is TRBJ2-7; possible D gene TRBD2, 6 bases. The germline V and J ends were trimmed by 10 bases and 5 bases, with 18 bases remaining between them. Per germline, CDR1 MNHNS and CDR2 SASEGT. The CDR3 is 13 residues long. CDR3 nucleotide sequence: TGTGCCAATTCCGGGACTTCCCGAAACGAGCAGTACTTC. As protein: CANSGTSRNEQYF.

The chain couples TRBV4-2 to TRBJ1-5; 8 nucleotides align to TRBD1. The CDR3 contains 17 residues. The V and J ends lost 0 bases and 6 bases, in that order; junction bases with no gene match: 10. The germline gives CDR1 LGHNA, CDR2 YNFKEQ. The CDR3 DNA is TGTGCCAGCAGCCAAGATCCGGCAGGGGGCGAGCCTCAGCCCCAGCATTTT. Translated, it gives CASSQDPAGGEPQPQHF.